This TCR beta chain was captured by sequencing in a study of T-cell reconstitution after alpha-beta-depleted transplantation in children. This CDR3 has 17 amino acids. CDR1 is SGHRS, CDR2 YFSETQ, per germline. Trimming took 1 base from V and 4 from J; bases not matched to a gene: 10. Unique molecular identifiers were incorporated into the prepared TCRbeta library. TCRdb reanalysed the PCR reads using MiXCR and keeps one entry per CDR3 protein. The table includes a few hundred thousand distinct CDR3 sequences, approximately 9.5% detected once. The receptor was derived from a human donor who donated a stem cell graft to a child with acute lymphoblastic leukemia. The chain recombines TRBV5-1 with TRBJ2-5; TRBD2 aligns across 10 bases. The input for sequencing was PBMCs from the stem cell graft donor, taken from the stem cell graft. The CDR3 DNA reads TGCGCCAGCAGCTTGATGATCGGAGCGGGGGGGCTAGAGACCCAGTACTTC. Translating it yields CASSLMIGAGGLETQYF.